This T cell receptor beta chain was sequenced during a study of CD4 T cells in relation to SARS-CoV-2 and coronaviruses. Study-wide background: Convalescent patients were fewer than ten males and a handful of females; two were Hispanic. General study findings and limits: In around 60% of donors, memory CD4+ clonotypes crossrecognized SARS-CoV-2 and at least one common cold coronavirus spike. The cross-reactivity analysis covered only spike protein, not other viral proteins.

V was pared by 9 bases and J by 6 bases, with 18 bases between. CDR1 and CDR2 (germline): LNHDA, SQIVND (reference sequence). This CDR3 is 13 amino acids long. For this clone: Its cognate antigen is unknown.

The method was immunoSEQ multiplex PCR; TCRdb's version includes in-frame clones alone and lacks a portion of them. The data hold some 40,000 clones, with 80% to 90% observed a single time. The receptor comes from an adult with COVID-19. V usage is TRBV19 and J usage is TRBJ2-7; the D call may be TRBD1 or TRBD2 (5 bases each). Sample: memory CD4+ T cells from PBMCs. The CDR3 sequence: CASDSGTHTEQYF. The CDR3 nucleotides read TGTGCCAGCGACTCCGGGACCCACACCGAGCAGTACTTC.